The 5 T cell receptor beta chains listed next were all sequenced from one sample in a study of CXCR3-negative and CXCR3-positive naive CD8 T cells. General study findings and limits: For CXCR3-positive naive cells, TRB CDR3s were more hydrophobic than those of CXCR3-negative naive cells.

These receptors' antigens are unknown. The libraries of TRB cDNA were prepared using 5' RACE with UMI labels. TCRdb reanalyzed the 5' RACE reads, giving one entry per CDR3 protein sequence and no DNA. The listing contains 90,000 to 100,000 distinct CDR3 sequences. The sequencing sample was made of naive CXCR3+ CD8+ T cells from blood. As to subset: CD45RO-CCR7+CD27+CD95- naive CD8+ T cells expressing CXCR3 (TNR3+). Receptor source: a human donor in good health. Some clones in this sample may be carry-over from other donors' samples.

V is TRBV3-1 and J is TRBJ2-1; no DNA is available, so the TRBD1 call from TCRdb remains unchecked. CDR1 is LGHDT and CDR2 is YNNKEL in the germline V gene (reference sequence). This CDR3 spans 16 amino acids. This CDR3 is CASSPREVGSYNEQFF.

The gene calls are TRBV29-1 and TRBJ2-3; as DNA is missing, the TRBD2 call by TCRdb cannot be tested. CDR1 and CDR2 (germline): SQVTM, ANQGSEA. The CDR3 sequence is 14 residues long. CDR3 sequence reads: CSVASLLGTDTQYF.

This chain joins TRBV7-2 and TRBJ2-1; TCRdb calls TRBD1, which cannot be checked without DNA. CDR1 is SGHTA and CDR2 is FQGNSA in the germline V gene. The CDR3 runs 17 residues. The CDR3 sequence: CASSPWPPGTGMNEQFF.

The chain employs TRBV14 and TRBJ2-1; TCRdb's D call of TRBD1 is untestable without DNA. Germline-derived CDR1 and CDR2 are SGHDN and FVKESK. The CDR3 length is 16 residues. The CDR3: CASSPRGAGEQHEQFF.

This chain's CDR3 is CASTNRPREFAYDQYF. The chain combines TRBV21-1 with TRBJ2-7; TCRdb's D gene call, TRBD2, goes unchecked for lack of DNA. TRBV21-1 is annotated as a pseudogene. This CDR3 spans 16 amino acids.